The 10 T cell receptor beta chains listed next were all sequenced from one sample in a study of blood T cell repertoires in COVID-19. Some clones are missing from TCRdb's copy, which holds only in-frame ones; the method was immunoSEQ multiplex PCR. The table shows roughly 160,000 clones, with roughly 85% occurring only once. Sequencing was done on a sample of peripheral blood. All receptors derive from a woman older than 75 with acute or convalescent COVID-19.

J is TRBJ2-7 and V is TRBV5-4; 7 bases are a match to TRBD2. From germline, CDR1 is SGHNT and CDR2 YYREEE (reference sequence). V gave up 0 bases and J gave up 5 bases; unmatched junction bases: 5. This CDR3 is 14 amino acids long. The CDR3 bases are TGTGCCAGCAGCTTGGGAGGGAGGGCCCACGAGCAGTACTTC. Residues: CASSLGGRAHEQYF.

The chain employs TRBV27 and TRBJ2-7; a possible D gene is TRBD1 (6 bases). The CDR3 extends over 13 amino acids. Germline V gene sequence: CDR1 MNHEY, CDR2 SMNVEV (reference sequence). V dropped 3 bases and J dropped 6 bases, with 12 bases sitting between them. CDR3: CASSLLGAGEQYF. The CDR3 DNA reads as TGTGCCAGCAGTTTGTTGGGGGCCGGCGAGCAGTACTTC.

This rearrangement joins TRBV6-5 to TRBJ2-3, with TRBD2 matching over 10 bases. The germline V gene encodes CDR1 MNHEY and CDR2 SVGAGI. This CDR3 is 14 amino acids long. Trimming cost V 8 bases and J 3 bases; bases outside gene matches: 5. CDR3 in amino acids: CASHLAGATDTQYF. DNA for the CDR3: TGTGCCAGCCACCTAGCGGGGGCGACAGATACGCAGTATTTT.

The chain couples TRBV5-1 to TRBJ1-1; D call uncertain. There are 14 residues in the CDR3. V lost 0 bases and J lost 1, with 7 bases in between. Germline assignment: CDR1 SGHRS and CDR2 YFSETQ. The chain's CDR3 is CASSLAGANTEAFF. CDR3 DNA: TGCGCCAGCAGCTTGGCAGGTGCGAACACTGAAGCTTTCTTT.

This rearrangement joins TRBV5-1 to TRBJ1-1, with a possible D match to TRBD1 (5 bases). The CDR3 spans 15 residues. Germline assignment: CDR1 SGHRS and CDR2 YFSETQ. V was shortened by 1 base and J by 6 bases, with 16 bases between the two germline ends. CDR3 region: CASSLLAGDSPEAFF. The CDR3 nucleotides are TGCGCCAGCAGCTTGTTGGCAGGAGACAGTCCTGAAGCTTTCTTT. Supplemented by reference TRBV5-1 and TRBJ1-1, the full variable domain reads KAGVTQTPRYLIKTRGQQVTLSCSPISGHRSVSWYQQTPGQGLQFLFEYFSETQRNKGNFPGRFSGRQFSNSRSEMNVSTLELGDSALYLCASSLLAGDSPEAFFGQGTRLTVV.

The rearrangement uses TRBV6-2 or TRBV6-3 and TRBJ2-7, with 12 nucleotides matching TRBD2. The CDR3 is made up of 17 amino acids. V dropped 5 bases and J dropped 1; count of bases not matched to a gene: 9. CDR1 is MNHEY, CDR2 SVGEGT, per germline. CDR3 loop: CASSKGLAGTSSYEQYF. The CDR3 DNA reads TGTGCCAGCAGTAAAGGACTAGCGGGGACTTCATCCTACGAGCAGTACTTC.

This clone has more than one count but fewer than ten. The chain employs TRBV27 and TRBJ2-2, with D maybe TRBD2 (6 bases). The CDR3 contains 14 residues. Germline V gene data show CDR1 as MNHEY and CDR2 as SMNVEV (reference sequence). Deletions cut 7 bases from V and 11 bases from J, with 20 bases between. CDR3 residues: CASTPLLGSGELFF. The CDR3 DNA reads TGTGCCAGCACCCCCCTTCTCGGGAGCGGCGAGCTGTTTTTT.

V usage is TRBV18 and J usage is TRBJ2-7, with D possibly matching TRBD1 (6 bases). Germline-derived CDR1 and CDR2 are KGHSH and LQKENI. V lost 2 bases, J lost 2 bases, and 16 bases lay in between. This CDR3 is 16 amino acids long. The CDR3 DNA sequence: TGTGCCAGCTCACCATCAACAAGGGGGACCCCCTACGAGCAGTACTTC. Protein product: CASSPSTRGTPYEQYF. Together with reference TRBV18 and TRBJ2-7, the CDR3 gives the full variable domain: NAGVMQNPRHLVRRRGQEARLRCSPMKGHSHVYWYRQLPEEGLKFMVYLQKENIIDESGMPKERFSAEFPKEGPSILRIQQVVRGDSAAYFCASSPSTRGTPYEQYFGPGTRLTVT.

This clone appeared a few times. This chain joins TRBV20-1 and TRBJ2-1; D unresolved. Germline assignment: CDR1 DFQATT and CDR2 SNEGSKA (reference sequence). V gave up 4 bases and J gave up 5 bases, with 6 bases separating them. There are 11 residues in the CDR3. The CDR3 reads CSANRNNEQFF. CDR3 DNA sequence: TGCAGTGCTAACAGAAACAATGAGCAGTTCTTC.

This chain connects TRBV2 to TRBJ1-5; the D is unclear. The length of the CDR3 is 13 residues. The V end was cut by 7 bases, the J end by 4 bases, with 11 bases between. CDR1 and CDR2 from the germline V gene are SNHLY and FYNNEI. CDR3 coding DNA: TGTGCCAGCACCGAGTGGTTAAATCAGCCCCAGCATTTT. It is translated as CASTEWLNQPQHF.